What follows are 27 T cell receptor beta chains derived from one specimen sequenced in a study of response to subunit inactivated influenza vaccine. TCRdb re-called the RT-PCR reads through MiXCR, storing one row per CDR3 protein. The sample shows 550,000 to 650,000 distinct CDR3 sequences, 10% to 15% of them seen only once. The sample consisted of PBMCs from blood, taken on the day of vaccination. Receptors were obtained from a man between 45 and 60 years old who received an inactivated influenza vaccine.

The chain combines TRBV10-3 with TRBJ2-3; TRBD1 matches at 7 bases. The CDR3 runs to 14 residues. J was trimmed by 2 bases and V by 5 bases; bases with no gene match: 4. CDR1 ENHRY and CDR2 SYGVKD come from the germline V gene. The CDR3 DNA is TGTGCCATCAGTAGGGACAGCTTCACAGATACGCAGTATTTT. It is translated as CAISRDSFTDTQYF.

This chain joins TRBV12-3 or TRBV12-4 and TRBJ1-5; a weak D match, TRBD1 (5 bases). Deletions cut 1 base from V and 0 bases from J, with 10 bases between. The CDR3 is made up of 16 amino acids. CDR3 sequence (DNA): TGTGCCAGCAGTTTAGGGGACGGATATAGCAATCAGCCCCAGCATTTT. Amino acids: CASSLGDGYSNQPQHF.

The chain recombines TRBV6-2 or TRBV6-3 with TRBJ1-2; a possible D gene is TRBD1 (5 bases). The CDR3 is made up of 13 amino acids. V lost 7 bases to trimming and J lost 0 bases, with 9 bases between them. CDR1 is MNHEY and CDR2 is SVGEGT in the germline V gene. The CDR3 DNA follows: TGTGCCAGCAATCAGGGAGCTAACTATGGCTACACCTTC. Translation gives CASNQGANYGYTF.

This clonotype was detected a few times. The V call is TRBV20-1, the J call TRBJ2-7; 8 bases map to TRBD2. This CDR3 is 16 amino acids long. The junction had 19 bases not matched to a gene; V was cut back by 6 bases and J by 6 bases. The germline gives CDR1 DFQATT, CDR2 SNEGSKA (reference sequence). CDR3: CSATRTGSGRMAEQYF. As DNA, the CDR3 is TGCAGTGCAACGCGTACGGGCAGCGGGAGAATGGCCGAGCAGTACTTC.

This clonotype was detected only a few times. V is TRBV28 and J is TRBJ2-5; D not resolved. V dropped 1 base and J dropped 3 bases, with 9 bases sitting between them. Per germline, CDR1 MDHEN and CDR2 SYDVKM. The CDR3 extends over 14 amino acids. The CDR3 spells CASSLFGVEETQYF. The CDR3 DNA reads TGTGCCAGCAGTTTATTCGGAGTTGAAGAGACCCAGTACTTC.

The V and J genes are TRBV20-1 and TRBJ2-4; TRBD1 matches at 7 bases. The V gene's germline CDR1 is DFQATT and CDR2 SNEGSKA (reference sequence). CDR3 length equals 12 residues. The J segment lost 12 bases and the V segment lost 0 bases, leaving 5 bases of the junction unmatched. As DNA, the CDR3 is TGCAGTGCTAGAGATCAACAGGGGACTCAGTACTTC. Protein sequence: CSARDQQGTQYF.

V usage is TRBV29-1 and J usage is TRBJ2-2, with D unclear. Germline V gene data show CDR1 as SQVTM and CDR2 as ANQGSEA. This CDR3 is built from 12 residues. V was shortened by 6 bases and J by 6 bases, with 11 bases between the two germline ends. This chain's CDR3 is CSVIWGSGELFF. The CDR3 DNA sequence: TGCAGCGTAATTTGGGGTTCCGGGGAGCTGTTTTTT.

In DNA, the CDR3 is TGCAGTGCTAGAGAAGGTAGCGGGAGGGCTTACAATGAGCAGTTCTTC. Its protein is CSAREGSGRAYNEQFF. The chain recombines TRBV20-1 with TRBJ2-1, with 11 bases fitting TRBD2. Losses at the gene ends were 0 bases for V and 4 bases for J; bases not matched to a gene: 5. CDR3 length equals 16 residues. CDR1 is DFQATT and CDR2 is SNEGSKA in the germline V gene (reference sequence).

A few counts support this clonotype. The rearrangement uses TRBV2 and TRBJ2-2; TRBD1 matches 8 bases. CDR3 length: 15 residues. Germline V gene lookup returns CDR1 SNHLY and CDR2 FYNNEI. V was clipped by 2 bases and J by 5 bases; unmatched bases: 4. Written as DNA, the CDR3 is TGTGCCAGCAGTGAACAGGGGGCGTATACCGGGGAGCTGTTTTTT. Translating gives CASSEQGAYTGELFF.

This clonotype was detected many times. The V and J genes are TRBV27 and TRBJ1-6; D gene ambiguous. V was pared by 7 bases and J by 6 bases, with 7 bases between. The V gene's germline CDR1 is MNHEY and CDR2 SMNVEV (reference sequence). The CDR3 spans 12 residues. The CDR3 region is CASKLGNSPLHF. In DNA, the CDR3 is TGTGCCAGCAAGTTGGGTAATTCACCCCTCCACTTT.

CDR3 amino acids: CASAGQGAYEQYF. In DNA form, the CDR3 reads TGTGCCAGCGCTGGACAGGGGGCCTACGAGCAGTACTTC. This rearrangement joins TRBV10-3 to TRBJ2-7; TRBD1 matches 10 bases. This CDR3 region has 13 residues. Trimming at V came to 10 bases and at J to 2 bases, leaving 5 bases not matched to a gene. From germline, CDR1 is ENHRY and CDR2 SYGVKD.

This clonotype was counted between two and nine times. This chain uses TRBV10-3 with TRBJ2-7; 8 bases line up with TRBD1. This CDR3 spans 12 amino acids. Looked up from germline, CDR1 is ENHRY and CDR2 is SYGVKD. V dropped 8 bases and J dropped 1; count of bases not matched to a gene: 1. DNA of the CDR3: TGTGCCATCGGGACAGGATCCTACGAGCAGTACTTC. Amino acids: CAIGTGSYEQYF.

The sample holds a few counts of this clonotype. The rearrangement uses TRBV7-9 and TRBJ1-4; perhaps TRBD1 as D (5 bases). With 8 bases removed from V and 8 bases from J, the gap between germline ends came to 12 bases. Germline loops: CDR1 SEHNR, CDR2 FQNEAQ (reference sequence). The CDR3 runs 12 residues. In nucleotides, the CDR3 is TGTGCCAGCGGTCAGGGTGCGGAAAAACTGTTTTTT. Translation gives CASGQGAEKLFF.

This clonotype was picked up many times. J is TRBJ2-5 and V is TRBV12-3 or TRBV12-4, with D perhaps TRBD2 (6 bases). The CDR3 has 14 residues. Trimming took 5 bases from V and 2 from J, leaving 12 bases between them. The CDR3 DNA is TGTGCCAGCAGTACCGGAGGGATTCAAGAGACCCAGTACTTC. Translating it yields CASSTGGIQETQYF.

This clonotype appeared a few times. The V and J genes are TRBV12-3 or TRBV12-4 and TRBJ2-2, with D possibly matching TRBD2 (5 bases). The CDR3 runs 13 residues. Trimming removed 10 bases at V and 6 bases at J, with 15 bases between. CDR3 bases: TGTGCCACTCGGCTAAGGAGGTCCGGGGAGCTGTTTTTT. Residues: CATRLRRSGELFF.

This clonotype has only a few counts. V is TRBV4-3 and J is TRBJ2-1; 9 nucleotides agree with TRBD2. V shed 0 bases and J 6 bases; nucleotides not matched to a gene: 6. CDR1 LGHNA and CDR2 YSLEER come from the germline V gene. CDR3 length: 16 residues. The CDR3 is CASSQEGRGGPNEQFF. The CDR3 nucleotides are TGCGCCAGCAGCCAAGAGGGGCGGGGGGGCCCCAATGAGCAGTTCTTC.

The rearrangement links TRBV5-6 to TRBJ2-1; 8 bases line up with TRBD1. V lost 0 bases to trimming and J lost 12 bases; unmatched junction nucleotides: 11. Germline V gene data show CDR1 as SGHDT and CDR2 as YYEEEE. CDR3 length: 15 amino acids. This CDR3 is CASSLDRGSLGMQFF. DNA for the CDR3: TGTGCCAGCAGCTTGGACAGGGGGTCGTTGGGGATGCAGTTCTTC.

This clonotype was counted between two and nine times. V gene TRBV6-1 combines with J gene TRBJ1-4; D is possibly TRBD1 (5 bases). V was clipped by 6 bases and J by 4 bases, with 15 bases between them. The CDR3 has 15 amino acids. CDR1 is MNHNS, CDR2 SASEGT, per germline. The CDR3 DNA is TGTGCCAGCAGGGATCCGGGACCAAATAATGAAAAACTGTTTTTT. Residues: CASRDPGPNNEKLFF.

The chain carries TRBV7-8 and TRBJ2-3; the match to TRBD1 covers 9 bases. V lost 2 bases, J lost 4 bases, and 10 bases stayed unmatched. This CDR3 spans 17 amino acids. The germline V gene encodes CDR1 SGHVS and CDR2 FQNEAQ. The CDR3 DNA reads TGTGCCAGCAGCTTAACGTTCGACAGGGGGATGGCAGATACGCAGTATTTT. Protein sequence: CASSLTFDRGMADTQYF. The whole variable domain, filled in from reference TRBV7-8 and TRBJ2-3, reads GAGVSQSPRYKVAKRGQDVALRCDPISGHVSLFWYQQALGQGPEFLTYFQNEAQLDKSGLPSDRFFAERPEGSVSTLKIQRTQQEDSAVYLCASSLTFDRGMADTQYFGPGTRLTVL.

There are many counts of this clonotype. The rearrangement joins TRBV5-1 to TRBJ2-3, with TRBD2 matching over 8 bases. The V and J ends lost 4 bases and 5 bases, in that order; junction bases with no gene match: 9. There are 15 residues in the CDR3. Germline assignment: CDR1 SGHRS and CDR2 YFSETQ. The CDR3 reads CASSMSGSSGDTQYF. CDR3 sequence (DNA): TGCGCCAGCAGCATGAGCGGGAGTAGTGGAGATACGCAGTATTTT.

This clonotype showed up just a few times. The J gene is TRBJ2-7, the V gene TRBV12-3 or TRBV12-4; TRBD1 is a possible D gene (6 bases). This CDR3 is built from 13 residues. Between the trimmed V and J ends, which lost 5 bases and 6 bases, there was a span of 14 bases. The CDR3 DNA reads as TGTGCCAGCAGTATCGGGACACCCACCGAGCAGTACTTC. This encodes CASSIGTPTEQYF.

The chain couples TRBV12-3 or TRBV12-4 to TRBJ2-2; D uncertain. Trimming cost V 7 bases and J 6 bases, with 15 bases left between them. The CDR3 has 14 amino acids. The CDR3 sequence is CASTRGSPAGELFF. CDR3 in DNA: TGTGCCAGCACCCGTGGGTCCCCGGCCGGGGAGCTGTTTTTT.

This clonotype was seen only a few times. The chain has TRBV20-1 and TRBJ2-5; the D gene is possibly TRBD2 (7 bases). The germline gives CDR1 DFQATT, CDR2 SNEGSKA (reference sequence). The CDR3 sequence is 14 residues long. Deletions cut 0 bases from V and 6 bases from J, with 14 bases between. The CDR3 sequence: CSARDLGGAKTQYF. The CDR3 DNA is TGCAGTGCTAGAGATTTAGGGGGGGCAAAGACCCAGTACTTC.

In its sample, this clonotype was seen a few times. J is TRBJ2-1 and V is TRBV6-2 or TRBV6-3; 10 positions agree with TRBD2. The germline V gene encodes CDR1 MNHEY and CDR2 SVGEGT. With V trimmed by 3 bases and J by 9 bases, 8 bases remained unmatched. The CDR3 loop spans 15 amino acids. The CDR3 loop reads CASSYSSGRVGEQFF. CDR3 nucleotide sequence: TGTGCCAGCAGTTATTCCAGCGGGAGGGTTGGTGAGCAGTTCTTC.

This clonotype has more than one count but fewer than ten. V gene TRBV15 combines with J gene TRBJ2-1; D not certain. This CDR3 comprises 16 residues. The germline V gene has CDR1 LNHNV and CDR2 YYDKDF (reference sequence). V lost 0 bases and J 1 base, leaving 10 bases between the germline ends. The CDR3 DNA follows: TGTGCCACCAGCAGAGACAGTTTGGGTTCCTACAATGAGCAGTTCTTC. Translating it yields CATSRDSLGSYNEQFF. The entire variable domain, with the rest obtained from reference TRBV15 and TRBJ2-1, is as follows: DAMVIQNPRYQVTQFGKPVTLSCSQTLNHNVMYWYQQKSSQAPKLLFHYYDKDFNNEADTPDNFQSRRPNTSFCFLDIRSPGLGDTAMYLCATSRDSLGSYNEQFFGPGTRLTVL.

This clonotype was counted only a few times. The chain is built from TRBV5-1 and TRBJ1-1; 7 bases are a match to TRBD1. Per the germline V gene, CDR1 is SGHRS and CDR2 is YFSETQ. The CDR3 covers 15 residues. After removal of 1 base from V and 10 bases from J, the junction contained 13 bases not matched to a gene. In nucleotides, the CDR3 is TGCGCCAGCAGCTTGACAGGGGCCAAGGCTCATGGAGCTTTCTTT. Translation gives CASSLTGAKAHGAFF.

This clonotype occurred a few times. The V and J genes are TRBV6-2 or TRBV6-3 and TRBJ2-5; D might be TRBD1 (6 bases). Trimming took 7 bases from V and 0 from J, leaving 12 bases between them. The CDR3 has 14 amino acids. The germline gives CDR1 MNHEY, CDR2 SVGEGT. DNA of the CDR3: TGTGCCAGCATTGGTGGGACACACCAAGAGACCCAGTACTTC. Amino acids: CASIGGTHQETQYF.